This is a list of T cell receptor beta chains from one sample in a study of blood T cell repertoires in COVID-19. TCRdb keeps only in-frame clones here, not all; method: immunoSEQ multiplex PCR. The table lists some 170,000 clones, 81% of them singletons. Sequenced sample: peripheral blood. Source of these receptors: a man between 60 and 75 years old with active or convalescent COVID-19. The CDR3 runs from the conserved cysteine through the conserved F or W. Each record gives: J gene, clone size, V gene, D gene, CDR3 DNA, CDR3 protein. The D gene is left open where the match is weak. Size values are once, few and many counts, or a class for expanded clones, and some rows have none.

>TRBJ1-6|NA|TRBV5-8|TRBD1
TGTGCCAGCAGCTACGGCCGGGACAGAGGATTCTCCTATAATTCACCCCTCCACTTT
CASSYGRDRGFSYNSPLHF
>TRBJ2-1|NA|TRBV3-1/TRBV3-2|NA
TGTGCCAGCAGCACTTTGCGGAGATACAATGAGCAGTTCTTC
CASSTLRRYNEQFF
>TRBJ1-1|NA|TRBV7-3|NA
TGTGCCAGCAGCTTTACAGGCGGGGACACTGAAGCTTTCTTT
CASSFTGGDTEAFF
>TRBJ2-5|NA|TRBV5-5|NA
TGTGCCAGCAGACTAGAAAACGTGGGAGTCTACTTC
CASRLENVGVYF
>TRBJ1-1|NA|TRBV19|TRBD1
TGTGCCAGTAGTAACGGACAGGCGATAGCTGAAGCTTTCTTT
CASSNGQAIAEAFF
>TRBJ2-3|NA|TRBV7-3|TRBD2
TGTGCCAGCAGCTTAACTGCGGGGGGGGCAGATACGCAGTATTTT
CASSLTAGGADTQYF
>TRBJ2-7|NA|TRBV20-1|NA
TGCAGTGCTAGAGATCATCACGAGCAGTACTTC
CSARDHHEQYF
>TRBJ1-6|NA|TRBV3-1/TRBV3-2|NA
TGTGCCAGCAGCCAAGTCGGCAGGGGCGGCCATAATTCACCCCTCCACTTT
CASSQVGRGGHNSPLHF
>TRBJ1-5|NA|TRBV20-1|TRBD1
TGCAGTGCTAGTCTGGACAGGGCGGCCCAGCCCCAGCATTTT
CSASLDRAAQPQHF
>TRBJ1-2|once|TRBV6-5|TRBD1
TGTGCCAGCAGAAGACAGGGCCTCGATGGCTACACCTTC
CASRRQGLDGYTF
>TRBJ2-5|NA|TRBV2|TRBD1
TGTGCCAGCAGTGAGACAGGGGGATTCCAAGAGACCCAGTACTTC
CASSETGGFQETQYF
>TRBJ1-1|NA|TRBV4-1|TRBD1
TGCGCCAGCAGCCAAGCTGACAGGGTGAGCACTGAAGCTTTCTTT
CASSQADRVSTEAFF
>TRBJ1-1|NA|TRBV7-2|NA
TGTGCCAGCAGCCGCCAGACAGCGAACACTGAAGCTTTCTTT
CASSRQTANTEAFF
>TRBJ1-3|NA|TRBV6-5|NA
TGTGCCAGCAGTTTTCTGGTGGACAGAAACACCATATATTTT
CASSFLVDRNTIYF
>TRBJ1-1|NA|TRBV6-5|TRBD1
TGTGCCAGCAGTCTCGAGAAGGGGGCCACTGAAGCTTTCTTT
CASSLEKGATEAFF
>TRBJ2-3|NA|TRBV10-2|NA
TGCGCCAGCAGTAGGGCTAGCGAGACAGATACGCAGTATTTT
CASSRASETDTQYF
>TRBJ2-1|few|TRBV2|NA
TGTGCCAGCAGTGAAGGGAGGAGGCACGGGGAGCAGTTCTTC
CASSEGRRHGEQFF
>TRBJ1-2|NA|TRBV6-5|NA
TGTGCCAGCCATCGGACAGACTATGGCTACACCTTC
CASHRTDYGYTF
>TRBJ2-4|few|TRBV19|NA
TGTGCCAGTAGTTTCCGCCCCGGTAGAAGAGCCAAAAACATTCAGTACTTC
CASSFRPGRRAKNIQYF
>TRBJ2-3|NA|TRBV10-2|TRBD1
TGCGCCAGCAGTGGGGCTCGAAGGACAGGGAGAACAGATACGCAGTATTTT
CASSGARRTGRTDTQYF
>TRBJ1-1|NA|TRBV7-2|TRBD1
TGTGCCAGCAGCGGGCGACAGGGCGTGAACACTGAAGCTTTCTTT
CASSGRQGVNTEAFF
>TRBJ2-2|NA|TRBV2|TRBD1
TGTGCCAGCACCATGGAGGGGGACAGGGCGGCCGGGGAGCTGTTTTTT
CASTMEGDRAAGELFF
>TRBJ2-4|NA|TRBV2|TRBD2
TGTGCCAGCAGTGAAGGACTAGCCGGAAACATTCAGTACTTC
CASSEGLAGNIQYF
>TRBJ1-1|NA|TRBV12-3/TRBV12-4|TRBD1
TGTGCCAGCAGTCGGGGGACAGCCCTTGAAGCTTTCTTT
CASSRGTALEAFF
>TRBJ2-3|once|TRBV5-1|TRBD2
TGCGCCAGCAGCCCCAGGACCCAACTCACTAGCGGGGCCACAGATACGCAGTATTTT
CASSPRTQLTSGATDTQYF
>TRBJ2-7|NA|TRBV6-5|NA
TGTGCCAGCTACGGCTACGAGCAGTACTTC
CASYGYEQYF
>TRBJ1-2|NA|TRBV2|NA
TGTGCCAGCAGTGCTATCGACAAGCCTACGACCTTC
CASSAIDKPTTF
>TRBJ2-1|once|TRBV29-1|TRBD2
TGCAGCGGCGTAGCGGGGGCCTCCTACAATGAGCAGTTCTTC
CSGVAGASYNEQFF
>TRBJ2-7|NA|TRBV5-4|TRBD1
TGTGCCAGCACCTTCACGGGACAGGGATTGGGAGAGCAGTACTTC
CASTFTGQGLGEQYF
>TRBJ2-2|NA|TRBV18|TRBD1
TGTGCCAGCTCCCGCGGACAGGGAGACACCGGGGAGCTGTTTTTT
CASSRGQGDTGELFF
>TRBJ2-3|NA|TRBV11-2|TRBD1
TGTGCCAGCAGCCTTCGGACAGGTTACACAGATACGCAGTATTTT
CASSLRTGYTDTQYF